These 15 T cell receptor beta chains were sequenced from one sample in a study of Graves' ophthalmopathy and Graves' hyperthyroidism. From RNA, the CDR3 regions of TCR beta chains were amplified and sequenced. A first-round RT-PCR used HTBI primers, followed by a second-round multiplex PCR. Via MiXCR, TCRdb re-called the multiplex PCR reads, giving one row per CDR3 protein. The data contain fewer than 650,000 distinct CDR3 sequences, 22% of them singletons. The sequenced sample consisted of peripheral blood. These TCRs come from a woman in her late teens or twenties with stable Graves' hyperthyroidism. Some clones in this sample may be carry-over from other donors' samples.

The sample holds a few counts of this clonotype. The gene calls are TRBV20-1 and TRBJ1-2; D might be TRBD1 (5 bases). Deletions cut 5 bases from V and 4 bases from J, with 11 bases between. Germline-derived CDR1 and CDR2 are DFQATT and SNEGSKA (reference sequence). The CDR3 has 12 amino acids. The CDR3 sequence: CSAPTVPYGYTF. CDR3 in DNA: TGCAGTGCTCCGACAGTACCCTATGGCTACACCTTC.

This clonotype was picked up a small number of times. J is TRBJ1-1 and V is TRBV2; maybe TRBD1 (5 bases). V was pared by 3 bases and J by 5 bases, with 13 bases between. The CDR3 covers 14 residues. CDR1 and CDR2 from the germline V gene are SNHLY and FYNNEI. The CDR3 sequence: CASSDPGEGTEAFF. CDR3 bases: TGTGCCAGCAGTGACCCGGGGGAGGGGACTGAAGCTTTCTTT.

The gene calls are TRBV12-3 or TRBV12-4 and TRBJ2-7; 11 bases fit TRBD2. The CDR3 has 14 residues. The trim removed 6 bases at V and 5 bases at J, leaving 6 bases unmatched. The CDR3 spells CASRPSGGFNEQYF. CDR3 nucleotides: TGTGCCAGCAGGCCTAGCGGGGGGTTCAACGAGCAGTACTTC.

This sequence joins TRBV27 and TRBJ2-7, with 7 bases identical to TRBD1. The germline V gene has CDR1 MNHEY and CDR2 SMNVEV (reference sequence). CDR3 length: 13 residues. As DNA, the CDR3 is TGTCTCAGCAGTAGGACAGGTGGCTACGAGCAGTACTTC. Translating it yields CLSSRTGGYEQYF.

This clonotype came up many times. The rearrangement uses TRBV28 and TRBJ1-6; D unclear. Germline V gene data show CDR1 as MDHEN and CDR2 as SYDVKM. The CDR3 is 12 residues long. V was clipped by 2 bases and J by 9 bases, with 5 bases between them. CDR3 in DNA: TGTGCCAGCAGTTTAGGGATTTCACCCCTCCACTTT. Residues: CASSLGISPLHF.

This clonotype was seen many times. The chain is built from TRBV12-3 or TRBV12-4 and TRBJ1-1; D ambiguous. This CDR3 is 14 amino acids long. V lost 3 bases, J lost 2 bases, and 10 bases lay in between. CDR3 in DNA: TGTGCCAGCAGTTTGATTCGGGGAAACACTGAAGCTTTCTTT. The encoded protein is CASSLIRGNTEAFF.

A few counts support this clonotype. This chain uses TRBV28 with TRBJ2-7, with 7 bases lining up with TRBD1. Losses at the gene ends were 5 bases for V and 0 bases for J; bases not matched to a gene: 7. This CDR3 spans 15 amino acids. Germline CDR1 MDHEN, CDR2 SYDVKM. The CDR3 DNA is TGTGCCAGCAGTCCGACAGGGCTAGCCTCCTACGAGCAGTACTTC. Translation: CASSPTGLASYEQYF.

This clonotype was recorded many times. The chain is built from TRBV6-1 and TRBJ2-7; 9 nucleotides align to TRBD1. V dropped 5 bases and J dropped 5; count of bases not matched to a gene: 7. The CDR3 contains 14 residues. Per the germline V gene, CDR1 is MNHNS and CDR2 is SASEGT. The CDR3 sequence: CASSITGGIDEQYF. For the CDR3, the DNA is TGTGCCAGCAGTATCACAGGGGGCATCGACGAGCAGTACTTC.

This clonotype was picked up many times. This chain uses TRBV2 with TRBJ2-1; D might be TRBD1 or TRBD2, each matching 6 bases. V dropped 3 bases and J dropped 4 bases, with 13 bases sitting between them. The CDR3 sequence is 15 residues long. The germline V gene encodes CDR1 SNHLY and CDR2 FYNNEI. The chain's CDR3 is CASSERGALYNEQFF. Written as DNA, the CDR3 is TGTGCCAGCAGTGAGAGGGGGGCCCTTTACAATGAGCAGTTCTTC.

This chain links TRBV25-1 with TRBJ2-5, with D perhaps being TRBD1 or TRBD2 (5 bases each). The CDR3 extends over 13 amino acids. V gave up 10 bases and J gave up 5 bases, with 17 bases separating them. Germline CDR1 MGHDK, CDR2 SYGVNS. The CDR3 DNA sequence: TGTGCCACAGTAGAAGAGGGGCCGGAGACCCAGTACTTC. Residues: CATVEEGPETQYF.

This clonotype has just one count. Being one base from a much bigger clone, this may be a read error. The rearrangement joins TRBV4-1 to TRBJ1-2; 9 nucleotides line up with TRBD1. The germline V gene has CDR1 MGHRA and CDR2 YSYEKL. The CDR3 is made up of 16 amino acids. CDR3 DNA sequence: TGCGCCAGCATCCAAGCGTCACAGGGGGCGCGAGACGGCTACACCTTC. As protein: CASIQASQGARDGYTF.

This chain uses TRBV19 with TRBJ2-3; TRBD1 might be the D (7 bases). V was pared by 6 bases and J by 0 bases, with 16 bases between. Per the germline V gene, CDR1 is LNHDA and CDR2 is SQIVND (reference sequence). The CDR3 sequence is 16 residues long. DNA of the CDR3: TGTGCCAGTAGGAGTCAGGGGGGATCTAGCACAGATACGCAGTATTTT. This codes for CASRSQGGSSTDTQYF.

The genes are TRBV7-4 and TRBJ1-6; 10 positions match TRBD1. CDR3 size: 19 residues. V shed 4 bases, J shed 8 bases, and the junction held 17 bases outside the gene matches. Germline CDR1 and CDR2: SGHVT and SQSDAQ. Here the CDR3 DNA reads TGTGCCAGCAGCTCCAACGGACAGGGGGGAAATAGAGGACATTCACCCCTCCACTTT. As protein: CASSSNGQGGNRGHSPLHF.

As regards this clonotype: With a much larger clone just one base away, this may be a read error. CDR3 protein: CSTRDLTNQPQHF. Written as DNA, the CDR3 is TGCAGTACTAGAGATCTTACGAATCAGCCCCAGCATTTT. V gene TRBV20-1 combines with J gene TRBJ1-5; no definite D call. Germline V gene lookup returns CDR1 DFQATT and CDR2 SNEGSKA (reference sequence). This CDR3 spans 13 amino acids.

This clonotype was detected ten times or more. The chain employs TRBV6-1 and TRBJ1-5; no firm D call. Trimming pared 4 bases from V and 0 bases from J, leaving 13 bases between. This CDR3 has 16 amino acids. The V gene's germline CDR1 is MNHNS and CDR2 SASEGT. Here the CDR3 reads CASSVVFGGSNQPQHF. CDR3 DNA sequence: TGTGCCAGCAGTGTAGTTTTCGGTGGTAGCAATCAGCCCCAGCATTTT.